This T cell receptor (beta chain) was identified in a study of control samples from healthy donors and cancer patients. Repertoires were generated with immunoSEQ multiplex PCR, while TCRdb's copy carries only in-frame clones and drops some. There are 20,000 or so clones in the sample; 85% to 90% occur only once, and about 38% lies in the top ten. V was cut by 3 bases and J by 2 bases, with 14 bases left in between. CDR1 and CDR2 from the germline V gene are KGHSH and LQKENI. The CDR3 runs to 15 residues. The source is a man in his sixties with head and neck cancer. Sequenced material: PBMCs. The chain combines TRBV18 with TRBJ2-7; TRBD1 is a possible D gene (6 bases). CDR3 DNA sequence: TGTGCCAGCTCACCGCAACAGGGTACGGCCTACGAGCAGTACTTC. This sequence encodes CASSPQQGTAYEQYF.